This record concerns one TCR beta chain sequence. Mismatch with germline at one junction end may stem from a read error. This sample was taken from a study of CD8 T cells in Susac syndrome. Random hexamers were used to reverse transcribe the RNA input (0.5 to 1 ug). TCRdb re-derived calls from the immunoSEQ multiplex PCR reads in MiXCR, one entry per CDR3 protein. This sample has some 120,000 distinct CDR3 sequences; around 94% occur once, and the top ten carry less than 0.15%. Looked up from germline, CDR1 is MNHEY and CDR2 is SVGEGT. This CDR3 has 15 residues. The chain employs TRBV6-2 or TRBV6-3 and TRBJ1-4; D unresolved. Sequenced sample: CD4+ T cells from PBMCs. This TCR came from a human donor with multiple sclerosis. The CDR3 reads CASSNSGVRVEKLFF. CDR3 sequence (DNA): TGTGCCAGCAGTAACTCGGGTGTGCGGGTTGAAAAACTGTTTTTT.